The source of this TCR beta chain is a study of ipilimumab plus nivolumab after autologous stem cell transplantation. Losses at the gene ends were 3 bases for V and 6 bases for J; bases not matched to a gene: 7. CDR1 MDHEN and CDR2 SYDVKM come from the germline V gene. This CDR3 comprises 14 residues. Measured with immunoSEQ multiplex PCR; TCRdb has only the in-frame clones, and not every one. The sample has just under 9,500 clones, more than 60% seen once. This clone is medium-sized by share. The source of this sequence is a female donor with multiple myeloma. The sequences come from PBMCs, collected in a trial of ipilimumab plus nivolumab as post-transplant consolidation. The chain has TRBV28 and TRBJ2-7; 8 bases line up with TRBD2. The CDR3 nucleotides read TGTGCCAGCAGTTTCATCGGGAGGGCCAGCGAGCAGTACTTC. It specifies CASSFIGRASEQYF.